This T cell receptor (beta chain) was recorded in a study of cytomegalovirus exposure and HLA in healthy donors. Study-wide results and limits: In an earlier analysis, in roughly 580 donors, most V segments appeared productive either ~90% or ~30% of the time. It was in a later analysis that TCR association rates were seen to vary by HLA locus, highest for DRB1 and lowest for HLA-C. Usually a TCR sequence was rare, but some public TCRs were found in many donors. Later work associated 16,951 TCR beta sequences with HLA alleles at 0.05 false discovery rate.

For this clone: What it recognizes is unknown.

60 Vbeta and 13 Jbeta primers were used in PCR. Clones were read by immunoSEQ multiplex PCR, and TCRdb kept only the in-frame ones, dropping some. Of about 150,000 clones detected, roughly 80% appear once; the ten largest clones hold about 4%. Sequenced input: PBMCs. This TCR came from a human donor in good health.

This chain's CDR3 is CASSQARPGFDYGYTF. The DNA for the CDR3 is TGTGCCAGCAGCCAAGCACGGCCGGGGTTTGACTATGGCTACACCTTC. The rearrangement joins TRBV14 to TRBJ1-2; unclear D gene. Trimming pared 1 base from V and 3 bases from J, leaving 15 bases between. The CDR3 loop spans 16 amino acids. Looked up from germline, CDR1 is SGHDN and CDR2 is FVKESK.